This entry lists 22 T cell receptor beta chains sequenced from one sample in a study of long-term antiretroviral therapy in people with HIV. Version v3.0 of the immunoSEQ assay was performed at survey level. Generated by immunoSEQ multiplex PCR, the TCRdb table keeps only in-frame clones and is missing some. The top ten clones hold around an eighth of a sample with about 10,000 clones, roughly 80% of them seen once. Sample: unsorted PBMCs, taken 1.2 years after starting antiretroviral therapy. All receptors derive from a man between 35 and 55 years old with HIV.

This clone was seen once. The V gene is TRBV2, the J gene TRBJ1-1; TRBD1 might be the D (5 bases). Trimming took 5 bases from V and 8 from J, leaving 15 bases between them. This CDR3 is 13 amino acids long. CDR1 is SNHLY and CDR2 is FYNNEI in the germline V gene. The CDR3 bases are TGTGCCAGCAGTACCGGGACTCGTAGCGAAGCTTTCTTT. Translated: CASSTGTRSEAFF.

This sequence joins TRBV7-2 and TRBJ2-5; 13 bases are a match to TRBD2. The V segment lost 1 base and the J segment 5 bases; nucleotides outside the gene matches: 7. This CDR3 comprises 17 residues. Germline V gene sequence: CDR1 SGHTA, CDR2 FQGNSA. CDR3 protein: CASSLVTSGGALETQYF. For the CDR3, the DNA is TGTGCCAGCAGCTTAGTTACTAGCGGGGGGGCATTGGAGACCCAGTACTTC.

The gene calls are TRBV9 and TRBJ1-3; D uncertain. This CDR3 is built from 13 residues. Looked up from germline, CDR1 is SGDLS and CDR2 is YYNGEE. V was cut by 4 bases and J by 0 bases, with 5 bases left in between. The CDR3, as DNA: TGTGCCAGCAGCTTGAACTCTGGAAACACCATATATTTT. Translation: CASSLNSGNTIYF. Based on the CDR3 plus reference TRBV9 and TRBJ1-3, the full variable domain is DSGVTQTPKHLITATGQRVTLRCSPRSGDLSVYWYQQSLDQGLQFLIQYYNGEERAKGNILERFSAQQFPDLHSELNLSSLELGDSALYFCASSLNSGNTIYFGEGSWLTVV.

The chain employs TRBV30 and TRBJ1-4, with D possibly matching TRBD1 (6 bases). The CDR3 is made up of 15 amino acids. Trimming took 0 bases from V and 7 from J, leaving 15 bases between them. Germline V CDR1 and CDR2: GTSNPN, SVGIG (reference sequence). CDR3 sequence (DNA): TGTGCCTGGAGTGTAGCCCGGGGGCTGGGTGAAAAACTGTTTTTT. Translation: CAWSVARGLGEKLFF.

This sequence joins TRBV7-2 and TRBJ2-7; tentatively, D is TRBD1 (7 bases). Germline V gene sequence: CDR1 SGHTA, CDR2 FQGNSA. V was clipped by 1 base and J by 0 bases, with 13 bases between them. CDR3 length equals 16 residues. The CDR3 loop is CASSLGGAGGSYEQYF. Here the CDR3 DNA reads TGTGCCAGCAGCTTAGGGGGGGCAGGGGGCTCCTACGAGCAGTACTTC.

The V call is TRBV6-6, the J call TRBJ1-4, with 7 bases identical to TRBD1. Germline-derived CDR1 and CDR2 are MNHNY and SVGAGI (reference sequence). V was clipped by 2 bases and J by 5 bases; unmatched bases: 2. The CDR3 sequence is 14 residues long. Here the CDR3 DNA reads TGTGCCAGCAGTTACGCGACAGGGAATGAAAAACTGTTTTTT. Protein product: CASSYATGNEKLFF.

The genes are TRBV28 and TRBJ1-1; tentative D call: TRBD1 (6 bases). Germline V gene sequence: CDR1 MDHEN, CDR2 SYDVKM. Trimming pared 5 bases from V and 4 bases from J, leaving 14 bases between. The CDR3 loop spans 14 amino acids. CDR3 bases: TGTGCCAGCAGTGCCAACTTACAGGGCACTGAAGCTTTCTTT. Its protein product is CASSANLQGTEAFF.

The J gene is TRBJ2-3, the V gene TRBV11-2, with D possibly called TRBD1 or TRBD2 (5 bases each). The CDR3 spans 14 residues. Germline CDR1 reads SGHAT; CDR2 reads FQNNGV. V was shortened by 3 bases and J by 4 bases, with 11 bases between the two germline ends. For the CDR3, the DNA is TGTGCCAGCAGCTTCCCCGGGGCCCCAGATACGCAGTATTTT. Protein product: CASSFPGAPDTQYF. The full variable domain, its missing parts supplied by reference TRBV11-2 and TRBJ2-3, is EAGVAQSPRYKIIEKRQSVAFWCNPISGHATLYWYQQILGQGPKLLIQFQNNGVVDDSQLPKDRFSAERLKGVDSTLKIQPAKLEDSAVYLCASSFPGAPDTQYFGPGTRLTVL.

The chain carries TRBV5-5 and TRBJ2-7, with a weak D call TRBD2 (6 bases). CDR3 length: 14 residues. V was trimmed by 4 bases and J by 3 bases, leaving 14 bases between them. Germline V CDR1 and CDR2: SGHKS, YYEKEE (reference sequence). This chain's CDR3 is CASSTGPTSYEQYF. Here the CDR3 DNA reads TGTGCCAGCAGCACGGGACCGACTAGCTACGAGCAGTACTTC.

The gene calls are TRBV10-2 and TRBJ2-3; D might be TRBD2 (7 bases). CDR3 length: 16 residues. Germline values: CDR1 WSHSY, CDR2 SAAADI. Trimming left V 3 bases short and J 2 bases short, with 15 bases between. The CDR3 DNA is TGCGCCAGCAGTGATTATGGGGGGGGCCCCACAGATACGCAGTATTTT. Residues: CASSDYGGGPTDTQYF.

The genes are TRBV11-2 and TRBJ2-7; TRBD1 is a possible D gene (6 bases). Trimming removed 5 bases at V and 2 bases at J, with 13 bases between. This CDR3 region has 14 residues. Germline CDR1 reads SGHAT; CDR2 reads FQNNGV. The chain's CDR3 is CASSIGGPTYEQYF. CDR3 nucleotides: TGTGCCAGCAGCATAGGGGGACCTACCTACGAGCAGTACTTC.

The count of this clone is one. This chain connects TRBV11-2 to TRBJ2-7; possibly TRBD2 for D (7 bases). CDR1 is SGHAT and CDR2 is FQNNGV in the germline V gene. With 1 base removed from V and 4 bases from J, the gap between germline ends came to 14 bases. The CDR3 has 15 residues. Written as DNA, the CDR3 is TGTGCCAGCAGCTTAGGTAGAGGGGGGGCGTACGAGCAGTACTTC. Translation gives CASSLGRGGAYEQYF. The entire variable domain, with the rest obtained from reference TRBV11-2 and TRBJ2-7, is as follows: EAGVAQSPRYKIIEKRQSVAFWCNPISGHATLYWYQQILGQGPKLLIQFQNNGVVDDSQLPKDRFSAERLKGVDSTLKIQPAKLEDSAVYLCASSLGRGGAYEQYFGPGTRLTVT.

V gene TRBV2 combines with J gene TRBJ2-3; TRBD2 is a possible D gene (5 bases). Trimming shortened V by 3 bases and J by 5 bases, and 15 bases separated the two germline ends. Germline V gene sequence: CDR1 SNHLY, CDR2 FYNNEI. The CDR3 is 15 amino acids. CDR3 in DNA: TGTGCCAGCAGTGATTCCGGGGTAGGAGGAGATACGCAGTATTTT. Translated: CASSDSGVGGDTQYF.

This clone was detected only once. The chain combines TRBV6-5 with TRBJ2-3, with D uncertain. Germline-derived CDR1 and CDR2 are MNHEY and SVGAGI. Trimming stripped 6 bases from V and 5 bases from J, with 9 bases between. The CDR3 covers 12 residues. CDR3 in amino acids: CASRTLGDTQYF. The CDR3 nucleotides are TGTGCCAGCAGGACTCTTGGAGATACGCAGTATTTT.

The rearrangement links TRBV11-1 to TRBJ2-3, with D tentatively TRBD2 (5 bases). The CDR3 spans 14 residues. The germline V gene encodes CDR1 SGHAT and CDR2 FQDESV (reference sequence). Trimming stripped 6 bases from V and 1 base from J, with 11 bases between. Here the CDR3 reads CASSLTSGTDTQYF. The CDR3 nucleotides read TGTGCCAGCAGTCTTACTAGTGGCACAGATACGCAGTATTTT.

This chain links TRBV7-2 with TRBJ2-6; 9 bases fit TRBD1. The CDR3 has 19 residues. Germline trimming cut 2 bases from V and 0 bases from J; bases unmatched to any gene: 8. Looked up from germline, CDR1 is SGHTA and CDR2 is FQGNSA. The CDR3 nucleotides read TGTGCCAGCAGCTTAACGAGGGGGGACAGGGACTCTGGGGCCAACGTCCTGACTTTC. Amino acids: CASSLTRGDRDSGANVLTF.

The count of this clone is one. The chain links TRBV30 to TRBJ1-6; 7 positions agree with TRBD1. CDR1 and CDR2 (germline): GTSNPN, SVGIG (reference sequence). The CDR3 contains 15 residues. V lost 3 bases and J lost 5; bases outside the gene matches: 7. CDR3 sequence reads: CAWRSGTVHNSPLHF. The CDR3, as DNA: TGTGCCTGGAGGAGCGGGACAGTACATAATTCACCCCTCCACTTT.

This clone was seen a handful of times. This sequence joins TRBV6-5 and TRBJ1-5; D might be TRBD1 (5 bases). Germline V CDR1 and CDR2: MNHEY, SVGAGI. The ends were cut back, 5 bases at V and 3 bases at J, with 11 bases in the middle. CDR3 size: 14 residues. The CDR3 sequence is CASSPGHNNQPQHF. Written as DNA, the CDR3 is TGTGCCAGCAGTCCCGGACACAACAATCAGCCCCAGCATTTT.

The chain is built from TRBV5-6 and TRBJ2-7; tentative D call: TRBD2 (6 bases). Germline V gene lookup returns CDR1 SGHDT and CDR2 YYEEEE. V was clipped by 2 bases and J by 2 bases, with 8 bases between them. This CDR3 has 13 amino acids. CDR3 sequence (DNA): TGTGCCAGCAGCTTATGGGGGGCCTACGAGCAGTACTTC. It is translated as CASSLWGAYEQYF. The complete variable domain, with remaining parts taken from reference TRBV5-6 and TRBJ2-7, reads DAGVTQSPTHLIKTRGQQVTLRCSPKSGHDTVSWYQQALGQGPQFIFQYYEEEERQRGNFPDRFSGHQFPNYSSELNVNALLLGDSALYLCASSLWGAYEQYFGPGTRLTVT.

The chain joins TRBV11-2 to TRBJ2-3; D gene unclear. This CDR3 is built from 16 residues. The germline V gene encodes CDR1 SGHAT and CDR2 FQNNGV. Trimming took off 3 bases at V and 0 bases at J, with 13 bases between the two ends. The CDR3 nucleotides are TGTGCCAGCAGCTTCCTCCCCGGCGGAAGCACAGATACGCAGTATTTT. Translation gives CASSFLPGGSTDTQYF.

The chain recombines TRBV5-6 with TRBJ1-1; D uncertain. With 0 bases removed from V and 5 bases from J, the gap between germline ends came to 11 bases. The germline gives CDR1 SGHDT, CDR2 YYEEEE. The CDR3 loop spans 14 amino acids. Here the CDR3 DNA reads TGTGCCAGCAGCTTGGAAAAGGTGCGGACTGAAGCTTTCTTT. Its translation: CASSLEKVRTEAFF.

The genes are TRBV5-4 and TRBJ1-1; D remains ambiguous. Between the trimmed V and J ends, which lost 4 bases and 12 bases, there was a span of 13 bases. Germline loops: CDR1 SGHNT, CDR2 YYREEE (reference sequence). The CDR3 covers 11 residues. The CDR3: CASSLGPSTFF. In DNA, the CDR3 is TGTGCCAGCAGCCTCGGCCCATCGACTTTCTTT.